In this sample, the clone carrying this T cell receptor (delta chain) turned up a few times. The sample carries other DNA sequences with the same CDR3. V was pared by 3 bases and J by 0 bases, with 10 bases of the junction left unmatched. The CDR3 length is 17 residues. Germline V gene sequence: CDR1 GEAIGNYY, CDR2 EKD. TCRdb re-called the reads through CATT. The sample records approximately 12,000 delta-chain clones, roughly 8% being singletons. The data are from a study of gamma-delta chains in newborns, infants, children. On the study more broadly: Microbial exposure reportedly drives polyclonal innate γδ T cell expansion after birth.

The chain couples TRDV2 to TRDJ1; 9 bases fit TRDD3. The sample consisted of blood. This receptor was obtained from a child who was a newborn, infant or young child, either healthy, febrile or measles-vaccinated (not recorded which). The CDR3 sequence: CACDRTGGASHTDKLIF. The DNA of the CDR3 is TGTGCCTGTGACCGTACTGGGGGAGCCAGCCACACCGATAAACTCATCTTT.